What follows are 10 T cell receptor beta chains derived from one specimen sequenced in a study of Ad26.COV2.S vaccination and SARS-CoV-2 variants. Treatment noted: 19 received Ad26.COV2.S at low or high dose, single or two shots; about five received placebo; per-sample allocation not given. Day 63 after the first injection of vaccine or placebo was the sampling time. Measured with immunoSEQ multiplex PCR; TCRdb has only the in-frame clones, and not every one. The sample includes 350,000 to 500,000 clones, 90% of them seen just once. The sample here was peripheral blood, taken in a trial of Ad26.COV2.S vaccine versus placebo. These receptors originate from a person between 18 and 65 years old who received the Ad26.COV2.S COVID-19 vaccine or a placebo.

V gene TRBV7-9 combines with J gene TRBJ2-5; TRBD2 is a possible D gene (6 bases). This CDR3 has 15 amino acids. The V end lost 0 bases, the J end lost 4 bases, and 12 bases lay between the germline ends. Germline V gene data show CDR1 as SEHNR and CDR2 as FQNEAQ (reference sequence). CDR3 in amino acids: CASSLAGLGGETQYF. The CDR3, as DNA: TGTGCCAGCAGCTTAGCAGGTTTGGGAGGAGAGACCCAGTACTTC.

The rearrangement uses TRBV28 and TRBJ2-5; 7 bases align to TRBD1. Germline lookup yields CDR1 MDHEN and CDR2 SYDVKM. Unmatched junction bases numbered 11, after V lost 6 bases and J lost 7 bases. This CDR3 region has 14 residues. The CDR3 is CASSNLRQGGTQYF. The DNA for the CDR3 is TGTGCCAGCAGCAACCTCAGACAGGGTGGGACCCAGTACTTC.

CDR3 bases: TGTGCCAGCTCACCACGCCGCGGGACAGTGAACTCCTACGAGCAGTACTTC. This encodes CASSPRRGTVNSYEQYF. V is TRBV18 and J is TRBJ2-7, with D possibly matching TRBD1 (7 bases). V was shortened by 1 base and J by 0 bases, with 16 bases between the two germline ends. The CDR3 totals 17 residues. The V gene's germline CDR1 is KGHSH and CDR2 LQKENI.

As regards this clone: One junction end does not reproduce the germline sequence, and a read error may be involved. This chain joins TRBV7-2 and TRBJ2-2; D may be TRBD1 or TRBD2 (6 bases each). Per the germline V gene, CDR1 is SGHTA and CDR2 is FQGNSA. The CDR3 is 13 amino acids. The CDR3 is CASSSRDTGELFF. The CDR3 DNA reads TGTGCCAGCAGTTCGCGGGACACAGGGGAGCTGTTTTTT.

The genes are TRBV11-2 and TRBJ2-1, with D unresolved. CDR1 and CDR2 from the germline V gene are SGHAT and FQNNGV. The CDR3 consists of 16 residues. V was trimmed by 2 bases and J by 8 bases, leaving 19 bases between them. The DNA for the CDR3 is TGTGCCAGCAGCTTACTTTCCCGGTCGTTTTTCGATGAGCAGTTCTTC. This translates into CASSLLSRSFFDEQFF.

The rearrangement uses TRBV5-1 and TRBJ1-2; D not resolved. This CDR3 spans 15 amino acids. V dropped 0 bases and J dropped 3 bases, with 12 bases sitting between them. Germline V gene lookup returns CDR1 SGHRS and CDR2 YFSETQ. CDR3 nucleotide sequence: TGCGCCAGCAGCTTGGGGCGGAGCGGAGACTATGGCTACACCTTC. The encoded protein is CASSLGRSGDYGYTF.

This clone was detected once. In nucleotides, the CDR3 is TGTGCCAGCAGCTTTGGGCCAGGGGGCATTTCTGAGCAGTACTTC. Translation: CASSFGPGGISEQYF. V gene TRBV5-6 combines with J gene TRBJ2-7, with 8 bases matching TRBD1. Germline CDR1 reads SGHDT; CDR2 reads YYEEEE. The J segment lost 7 bases and the V segment lost 2 bases, leaving 11 bases of the junction unmatched. CDR3 length: 15 residues.

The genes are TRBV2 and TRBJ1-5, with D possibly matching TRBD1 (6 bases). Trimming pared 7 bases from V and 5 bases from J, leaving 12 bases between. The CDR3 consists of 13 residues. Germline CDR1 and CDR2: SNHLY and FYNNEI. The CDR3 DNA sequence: TGTGCCAGCAATGGGGACACGTATCAGCCCCAGCATTTT. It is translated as CASNGDTYQPQHF.

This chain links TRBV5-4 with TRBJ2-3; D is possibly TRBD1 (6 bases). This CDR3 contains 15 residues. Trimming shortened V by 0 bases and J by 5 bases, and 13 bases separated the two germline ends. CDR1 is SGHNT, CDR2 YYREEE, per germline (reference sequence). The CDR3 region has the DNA TGTGCCAGCAGCTTGGGTCAGGGGTTGGGAGATACGCAGTATTTT. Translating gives CASSLGQGLGDTQYF.

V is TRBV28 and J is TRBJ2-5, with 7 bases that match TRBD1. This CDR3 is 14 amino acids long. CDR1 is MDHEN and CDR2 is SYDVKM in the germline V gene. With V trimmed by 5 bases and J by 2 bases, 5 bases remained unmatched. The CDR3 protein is CASSQTGAQETQYF. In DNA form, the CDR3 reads TGTGCCAGCAGTCAAACAGGGGCTCAAGAGACCCAGTACTTC.